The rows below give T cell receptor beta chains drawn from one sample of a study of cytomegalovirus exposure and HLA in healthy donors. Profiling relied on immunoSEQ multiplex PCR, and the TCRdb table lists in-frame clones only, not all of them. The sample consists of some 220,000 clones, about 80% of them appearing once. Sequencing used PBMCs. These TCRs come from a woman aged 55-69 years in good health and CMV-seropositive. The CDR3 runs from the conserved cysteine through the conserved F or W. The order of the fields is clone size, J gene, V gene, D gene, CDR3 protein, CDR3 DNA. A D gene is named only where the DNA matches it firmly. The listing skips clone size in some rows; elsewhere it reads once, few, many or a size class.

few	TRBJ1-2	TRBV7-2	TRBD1	CASSPVGTGGYGYTF	TGTGCCAGCAGCCCAGTGGGGACAGGGGGTTATGGCTACACCTTC
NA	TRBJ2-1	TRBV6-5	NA	CASSPDRSSYNEQFF	TGTGCCAGCAGTCCAGACAGGAGCTCCTACAATGAGCAGTTCTTC
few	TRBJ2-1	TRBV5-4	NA	CASSLGGLPYNEQFF	TGTGCCAGCAGCTTGGGTGGGCTACCTTACAATGAGCAGTTCTTC
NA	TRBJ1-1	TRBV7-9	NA	CSSSLGRRNTEAFF	TGTTCCAGCAGCTTAGGGCGGAGGAACACTGAAGCTTTCTTT
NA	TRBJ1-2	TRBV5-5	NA	CASSLEGRGGYTF	TGTGCCAGCAGCTTGGAAGGGCGGGGGGGCTACACCTTC
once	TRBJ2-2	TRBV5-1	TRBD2	CASSLVAGPNTGELFF	TGCGCCAGCAGCTTAGTAGCGGGGCCGAACACCGGGGAGCTGTTTTTT
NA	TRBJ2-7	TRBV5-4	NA	CASSLKNGHYEQYF	TGTGCCAGCAGCTTGAAGAACGGTCACTACGAGCAGTACTTC
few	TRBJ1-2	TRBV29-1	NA	CSVLGLLGYTF	TGCAGCGTTCTGGGGCTCTTGGGCTACACCTTC
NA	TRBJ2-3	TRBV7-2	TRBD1	CASSLSTGSTDTQYF	TGTGCCAGCAGCTTGTCGACAGGGAGCACAGATACGCAGTATTTT
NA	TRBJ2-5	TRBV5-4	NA	CASSFGDGKETQYF	TGTGCCAGCAGCTTCGGAGACGGCAAAGAGACCCAGTACTTC
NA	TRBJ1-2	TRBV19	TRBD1	CASRDRAGANYGYTF	TGTGCCAGTCGGGACAGGGCAGGAGCTAACTATGGCTACACCTTC
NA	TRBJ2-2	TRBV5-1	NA	CASSEGSNTGELFF	TGCGCCAGCAGCGAGGGATCGAACACCGGGGAGCTGTTTTTT
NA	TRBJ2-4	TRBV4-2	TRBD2	CASSPGLAGTKNIQYF	TGTGCCAGCAGCCCCGGACTAGCGGGGACCAAAAACATTCAGTACTTC
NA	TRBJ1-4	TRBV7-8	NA	CASSSRGTEKLFF	TGTGCCAGCAGCTCACGGGGAACCGAAAAACTGTTTTTT
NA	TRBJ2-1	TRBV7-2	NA	CASSPAGREQFF	TGTGCCAGCAGCCCTGCGGGCCGTGAGCAGTTCTTC
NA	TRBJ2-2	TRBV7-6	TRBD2	CASSLEPSGSPGELFF	TGTGCCAGCAGCTTAGAACCTAGCGGGAGTCCCGGGGAGCTGTTTTTT
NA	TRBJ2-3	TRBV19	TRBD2	CASSGGTTFIEWITDTQYF	TGTGCCAGTAGTGGAGGGACTACGTTCATTGAGTGGATCACAGATACGCAGTATTTT
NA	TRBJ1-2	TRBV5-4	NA	CATKSASGYTF	TGTGCCACTAAAAGTGCTAGTGGCTACACCTTC
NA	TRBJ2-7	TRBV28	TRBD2	CASRRGLAGGYEQYF	TGTGCCAGCAGACGGGGACTAGCGGGGGGTTACGAGCAGTACTTC
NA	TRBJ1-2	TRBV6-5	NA	CASTVRGGINYGYTF	TGTGCCAGCACCGTAAGGGGCGGAATTAACTATGGCTACACCTTC
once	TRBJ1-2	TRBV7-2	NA	CASSSGPTRDGYTF	TGTGCCAGCAGCTCGGGCCCCACGAGGGATGGCTACACCTTC
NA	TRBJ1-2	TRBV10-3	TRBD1	CAINGGTGESYGYTF	TGTGCCATCAATGGGGGGACAGGGGAGAGCTATGGCTACACCTTC
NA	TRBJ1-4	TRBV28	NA	CASIGGGTNEKLFF	TGTGCCAGCATAGGGGGGGGGACTAATGAAAAACTGTTTTTT
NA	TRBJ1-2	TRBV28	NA	CASSLGGGNYGYTF	TGTGCCAGCAGTTTAGGTGGAGGGAACTATGGCTACACCTTC
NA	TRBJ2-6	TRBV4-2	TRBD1	CASSPGQAPSGANVLTF	TGTGCCAGCAGCCCGGGACAGGCACCCTCTGGGGCCAACGTCCTGACTTTC
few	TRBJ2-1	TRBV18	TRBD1	CASSLQGAQYNEQFF	TGTGCCAGCTCATTACAGGGGGCGCAGTACAATGAGCAGTTCTTC
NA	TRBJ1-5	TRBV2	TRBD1	CASSDRATQPQHF	TGTGCCAGCTCCGACAGGGCAACTCAGCCCCAGCATTTT
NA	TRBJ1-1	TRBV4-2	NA	CASSPGAGTNTEAFF	TGTGCCAGCAGCCCAGGGGCAGGGACGAACACTGAAGCTTTCTTT
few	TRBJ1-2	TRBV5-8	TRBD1	CASTPWGDRAYGYTF	TGTGCCAGCACCCCGTGGGGGGACAGGGCCTATGGCTACACCTTC
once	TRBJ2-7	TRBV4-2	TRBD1	CASSQAGTGGYEQYF	TGTGCCAGCAGCCAGGCCGGGACAGGGGGGTACGAGCAGTACTTC
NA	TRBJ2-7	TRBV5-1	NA	CASSLTAGNPYEQYF	TGCGCCAGCAGCTTGACGGCAGGGAACCCCTACGAGCAGTACTTC
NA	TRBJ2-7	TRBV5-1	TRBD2	CASSLVSLAGGAYEQYF	TGCGCCAGCAGCTTGGTCTCCCTAGCGGGTGGCGCCTACGAGCAGTACTTC
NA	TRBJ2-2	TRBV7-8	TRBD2	CASSSSGNRAGELFF	TGTGCCAGCAGCTCGAGCGGGAATAGGGCCGGGGAGCTGTTTTTT
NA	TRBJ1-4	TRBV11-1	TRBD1	CASSFRDSNEKLFF	TGTGCCAGCAGCTTCCGGGACAGTAATGAAAAACTGTTTTTT
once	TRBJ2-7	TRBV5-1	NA	CASSLSDEQYF	TGCGCCAGCAGCTTGTCGGACGAGCAGTACTTC
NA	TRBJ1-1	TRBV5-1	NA	CASSLLTTGQAEAFF	TGCGCCAGCAGCCTCCTAACTACAGGGCAAGCTGAAGCTTTCTTT
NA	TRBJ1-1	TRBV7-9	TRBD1	CATRPDRVNTEAFF	TGTGCCACTCGACCGGACAGGGTGAACACTGAAGCTTTCTTT
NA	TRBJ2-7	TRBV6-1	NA	CASSEARTGSYEQYF	TGTGCCAGCAGTGAAGCAAGAACAGGATCCTACGAGCAGTACTTC
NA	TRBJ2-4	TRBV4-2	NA	CASSQPQLADPKNIQYF	TGTGCCAGCAGCCAGCCCCAGTTAGCGGACCCCAAAAACATTCAGTACTTC
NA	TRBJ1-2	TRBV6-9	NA	CASSPPWAADNYGYTF	TGTGCCAGCAGTCCCCCGTGGGCAGCCGATAACTATGGCTACACCTTC
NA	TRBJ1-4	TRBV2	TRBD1	CASCRGQYEKLFF	TGTGCCAGCTGCAGGGGGCAGTATGAAAAACTGTTTTTT
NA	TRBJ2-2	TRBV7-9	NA	CASSLEFGSTGELFF	TGTGCCAGCAGCTTAGAATTTGGCAGCACCGGGGAGCTGTTTTTT
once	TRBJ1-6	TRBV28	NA	CASSIPLGQELYSPLHF	TGTGCCAGCAGTATCCCCCTTGGGCAGGAATTGTATTCACCCCTCCACTTT
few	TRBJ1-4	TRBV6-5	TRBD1	CASSSVYRGTNEKLFF	TGTGCCAGCAGTTCCGTTTACAGGGGAACTAATGAAAAACTGTTTTTT
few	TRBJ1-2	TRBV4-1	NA	CASSQNGADNYGYTF	TGCGCCAGCAGCCAAAATGGGGCAGATAACTATGGCTACACCTTC
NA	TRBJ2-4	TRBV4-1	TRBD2	CASSPSWTSMRDIQYF	TGCGCCAGCAGCCCTTCTTGGACTAGCATGAGGGACATTCAGTACTTC
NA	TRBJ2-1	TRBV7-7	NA	CASSLDAGRPSNEQFF	TGTGCCAGCAGCTTAGACGCGGGGCGACCCTCCAATGAGCAGTTCTTC
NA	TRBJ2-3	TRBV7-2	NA	CASSTYTDTQYF	TGTGCCAGCAGCACCTACACAGATACGCAGTATTTT
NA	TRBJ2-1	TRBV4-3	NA	CASSPNTGSEQFF	TGCGCCAGCAGCCCGAACACAGGGTCTGAGCAGTTCTTC
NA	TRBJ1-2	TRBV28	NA	CASSATGAHYGYTF	TGTGCCAGCAGCGCGACAGGAGCCCACTATGGCTACACCTTC
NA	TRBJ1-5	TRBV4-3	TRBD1	CASSQAQGAQPQHF	TGCGCCAGCAGCCAGGCCCAGGGGGCCCAGCCCCAGCATTTT
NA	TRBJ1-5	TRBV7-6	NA	CASSLEAGQPQHF	TGTGCCAGCAGCTTGGAGGCCGGTCAGCCCCAGCATTTT
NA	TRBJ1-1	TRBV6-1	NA	CASSDRGKTEAFF	TGTGCCAGCAGTGATAGGGGAAAAACTGAAGCTTTCTTT
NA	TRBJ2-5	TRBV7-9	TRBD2	CASSYWGGETQYF	TGTGCCAGCAGCTACTGGGGGGGAGAGACCCAGTACTTC
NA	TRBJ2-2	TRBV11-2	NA	CASSLDTEGAGELFF	TGTGCCAGCAGCTTAGATACAGAGGGGGCCGGGGAGCTGTTTTTT
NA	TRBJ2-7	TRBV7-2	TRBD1	CASSLQGASYEQYF	TGTGCCAGCAGCTTACAGGGGGCGAGCTACGAGCAGTACTTC
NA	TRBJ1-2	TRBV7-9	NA	CASSPSGGNGYTF	TGTGCCAGCAGCCCGAGCGGAGGGAACGGCTACACCTTC
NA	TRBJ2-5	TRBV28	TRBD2	CASSLRAGGWEQYF	TGTGCCAGCAGTCTCCGCGCGGGGGGGTGGGAGCAGTACTTC
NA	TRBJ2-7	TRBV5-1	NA	CASSLHGGGSSYEQYF	TGCGCCAGCAGCCTACACGGGGGCGGGAGCTCCTACGAGCAGTACTTC
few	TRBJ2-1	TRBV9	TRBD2	CASSSSGGGAGNEQFF	TGTGCCAGCAGCTCTTCAGGCGGGGGGGCCGGCAATGAGCAGTTCTTC